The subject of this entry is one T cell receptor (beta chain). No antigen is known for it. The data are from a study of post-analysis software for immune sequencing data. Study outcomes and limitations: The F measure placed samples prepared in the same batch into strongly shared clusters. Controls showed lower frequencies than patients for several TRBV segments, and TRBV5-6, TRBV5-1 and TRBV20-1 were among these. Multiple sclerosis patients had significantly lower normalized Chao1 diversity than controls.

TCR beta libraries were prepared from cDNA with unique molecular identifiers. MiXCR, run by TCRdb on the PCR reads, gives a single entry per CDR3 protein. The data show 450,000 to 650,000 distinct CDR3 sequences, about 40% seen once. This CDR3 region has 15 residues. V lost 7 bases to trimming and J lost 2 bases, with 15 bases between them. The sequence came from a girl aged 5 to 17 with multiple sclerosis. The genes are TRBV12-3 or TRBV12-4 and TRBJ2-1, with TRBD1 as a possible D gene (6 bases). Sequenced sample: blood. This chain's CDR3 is CASTRGTPAYNEQFF. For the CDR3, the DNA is TGTGCCAGCACGAGGGGGACCCCCGCCTACAATGAGCAGTTCTTC.